These T cell receptor beta chains were read from a single sample in a study of CD8 T cells in ankylosing spondylitis. One entry per CDR3 protein, called by TCRdb with MiXCR from the 5' RACE reads. This table holds about 220,000 distinct CDR3 sequences, 6% to 8.5% found once. Sequencing input: blood, either unsorted or a sorted T cell fraction (not recorded which). The receptors stem from a male donor with ankylosing spondylitis. CDR3s include the opening cysteine and the closing phenylalanine or tryptophan. D genes are given only for firm matches. Expanded clones get a size class; other rows say once, few or many, or leave the size out.

J gene,V gene,clone size,D gene,CDR3 protein,CDR3 DNA
TRBJ2-3,TRBV28,many,.,CASSLRGTQDTQYF,TGTGCCAGCAGTTTGAGGGGGACCCAAGATACGCAGTATTTT
TRBJ2-1,TRBV19,many,.,CASSFGTRGLRHEQFF,TGTGCCAGTAGTTTCGGGACAAGAGGGTTACGACATGAGCAGTTCTTC
TRBJ2-3,TRBV13,many,.,CASRLKGQGYPDTQYF,TGTGCCAGCAGGTTAAAGGGCCAGGGCTACCCAGATACGCAGTATTTT
TRBJ2-7,TRBV5-1,many,.,CASTDRSYEQYF,TGCGCCAGCACCGACAGATCCTACGAGCAGTACTTC
TRBJ2-2,TRBV20-1,few,.,CSARDRYRANTGELFF,TGCAGTGCTAGAGATCGGTACAGGGCGAACACCGGGGAGCTGTTTTTT
TRBJ2-1,TRBV3-1,many,TRBD2,CASNVAGGREQFF,TGTGCCAGCAATGTAGCGGGAGGTCGGGAGCAGTTCTTC
TRBJ2-5,TRBV20-1,many,.,CRGGYQETQYF,TGCAGGGGAGGATACCAAGAGACCCAGTACTTC
TRBJ2-1,TRBV6-2/TRBV6-3,.,.,CASSWARGNEQFF,TGTGCCAGCAGTTGGGCCAGGGGCAATGAGCAGTTCTTC
TRBJ2-1,TRBV6-2/TRBV6-3,.,TRBD2,CASRSTSSDYNEQFF,TGTGCCAGCAGATCGACTAGCTCCGACTACAATGAGCAGTTCTTC
TRBJ1-2,TRBV9,many,.,CASSVGGGYNYGYTF,TGTGCCAGCAGCGTAGGTGGAGGTTATAACTATGGCTACACCTTC
TRBJ2-7,TRBV11-2,many,.,CASSLVLGAGQIPYEQYF,TGTGCCAGCAGCTTAGTGTTAGGGGCGGGACAGATACCCTACGAGCAGTACTTC
TRBJ2-7,TRBV12-3/TRBV12-4,many,.,CASSPGPGSYEQYF,TGTGCCAGCAGCCCGGGTCCCGGATCCTACGAGCAGTACTTC
TRBJ2-3,TRBV29-1,few,.,CSVEDRERGFSTDTQYF,TGCAGCGTTGAAGATCGGGAAAGGGGTTTTTCCACAGATACGCAGTATTTT
TRBJ1-4,TRBV5-6,many,.,CASSLGAANEKLFF,TGTGCCAGCAGCTTAGGGGCGGCTAATGAAAAACTGTTTTTT
TRBJ2-3,TRBV14,.,TRBD2,CASSFGTSYSTDTQYF,TGTGCCAGCAGCTTTGGGACTAGCTACAGCACAGATACGCAGTATTTT
TRBJ2-7,TRBV2,.,.,CASTTSYEQYF,TGTGCCAGCACGACCTCCTACGAGCAGTACTTC
TRBJ2-7,TRBV6-5,.,TRBD2,CASSYRLAGSYEQYF,TGTGCCAGCAGTTATCGGCTAGCGGGGTCGTACGAGCAGTACTTC
TRBJ2-7,TRBV4-3,many,.,CASSQEWQGTYEQYF,TGCGCCAGCAGCCAAGAATGGCAGGGAACCTACGAGCAGTACTTC
TRBJ2-1,TRBV9,.,TRBD2,CASSGTSGGAGNEQFF,TGTGCCAGCAGCGGGACTAGCGGGGGGGCCGGCAATGAGCAGTTCTTC
TRBJ2-7,TRBV7-6,.,.,CASSLATQGYEQYF,TGTGCCAGCAGCTTAGCTACTCAGGGCTACGAGCAGTACTTC
TRBJ2-5,TRBV12-3/TRBV12-4,few,.,CASSRTGSGETQYF,TGTGCCAGCAGCCGAACAGGTTCCGGGGAGACCCAGTACTTC
TRBJ2-7,TRBV4-2,many,TRBD2,CASSQDDLAEVYEQYF,TGTGCCAGCAGCCAAGATGATCTAGCGGAGGTTTACGAGCAGTACTTC
TRBJ1-1,TRBV7-9,many,.,CASKGSGGITEAFF,TGTGCCAGCAAAGGGTCCGGGGGCATCACTGAAGCTTTCTTT
TRBJ2-7,TRBV12-3/TRBV12-4,many,.,CASSLLEGGEQYF,TGTGCCAGCAGTTTGTTGGAGGGGGGAGAGCAGTACTTC
TRBJ2-7,TRBV7-9,many,TRBD2,CASSGLAGVVYEQYF,TGTGCCAGCAGCGGACTAGCGGGAGTTGTCTACGAGCAGTACTTC
TRBJ2-7,TRBV7-2,.,.,CASSPSRRNHEQYF,TGTGCCAGCAGCCCTAGCAGGAGGAACCACGAGCAGTACTTC
TRBJ2-7,TRBV7-2,few,TRBD2,CASSLVREGRTYEQYF,TGTGCCAGCAGCTTAGTACGGGAGGGCCGGACCTACGAGCAGTACTTC
TRBJ2-1,TRBV27,many,TRBD2,CASSLSLAGGLDEQFF,TGTGCCAGCAGTTTATCTCTAGCGGGAGGGTTGGATGAGCAGTTCTTC
TRBJ2-1,TRBV15,many,.,CATSRGVMDGNEQFF,TGTGCCACCAGCAGAGGGGTAATGGATGGGAATGAGCAGTTCTTC
TRBJ1-1,TRBV12-3/TRBV12-4,many,.,CASSPGVNTEAFF,TGTGCCAGCAGTCCGGGGGTTAACACTGAAGCTTTCTTT
TRBJ2-7,TRBV28,.,.,CASSFRAGSHEQYF,TGTGCCAGCAGTTTTAGGGCAGGGTCCCACGAGCAGTACTTC
TRBJ2-2,TRBV7-9,.,TRBD2,CASRVPAGVRTGELFF,TGTGCCAGCAGGGTTCCAGCGGGAGTTCGCACCGGGGAGCTGTTTTTT
TRBJ2-1,TRBV3-1,many,TRBD1,CASSRDRDHNEQFF,TGTGCCAGCAGCCGGGACAGGGATCACAATGAGCAGTTCTTC
TRBJ2-5,TRBV4-2,many,TRBD2,CASSPEGLAGVVQETQYF,TGTGCCAGCAGCCCCGAGGGACTAGCGGGAGTCGTACAAGAGACCCAGTACTTC
TRBJ2-1,TRBV7-2,many,TRBD2,CASSLAGGAKDEQFF,TGTGCCAGCAGCTTAGCCGGGGGGGCCAAGGATGAGCAGTTCTTC
TRBJ2-1,TRBV11-2,.,TRBD2,CASSLIGAGADEQFF,TGTGCCAGCAGCTTAATTGGGGCGGGAGCTGATGAGCAGTTCTTC
TRBJ2-7,TRBV10-3,few,.,CAISESLDTTYEQYF,TGTGCCATCAGTGAGTCATTGGACACCACCTACGAGCAGTACTTC
TRBJ2-1,TRBV4-3,many,TRBD2,CASSWTSGSNEQFF,TGCGCCAGCAGCTGGACTAGCGGGAGTAATGAGCAGTTCTTC
TRBJ1-2,TRBV7-2,many,.,CASRLTWEKINYGYTF,TGTGCCAGCAGACTCACTTGGGAAAAAATTAACTATGGCTACACCTTC
TRBJ2-5,TRBV18,.,TRBD2,CASSLTTSGDQETQYF,TGTGCCAGCTCACTAACGACTAGCGGGGACCAAGAGACCCAGTACTTC
TRBJ2-2,TRBV3-1,few,TRBD2,CASSQIAGPTNTGELFF,TGTGCCAGCAGCCAAATAGCGGGGCCGACGAACACCGGGGAGCTGTTTTTT
TRBJ1-1,TRBV28,many,TRBD1,CASRPGTGALNTEAFF,TGTGCCAGCAGACCCGGGACAGGGGCCTTGAACACTGAAGCTTTCTTT
TRBJ1-5,TRBV9,.,.,CASSRGREHQPQHF,TGTGCCAGCAGCCGAGGACGGGAACATCAGCCCCAGCATTTT
TRBJ2-7,TRBV29-1,.,.,CSVVIIGGSYEQYF,TGCAGCGTTGTAATCATCGGGGGCTCCTACGAGCAGTACTTC
TRBJ2-5,TRBV15,many,.,CATSRAGPYQETQYF,TGTGCCACCAGCAGAGCGGGACCGTACCAAGAGACCCAGTACTTC